The 21 T cell receptor beta chains reported below all come from one sample, sequenced in a study of metastatic and nonmetastatic thyroid tumors. Thyroid surgery was preceded by no treatment in any patient. TCRdb ran MiXCR on the PCR reads. The sample has around 20,000 clones; about a sixth are singletons. Material: tumor tissue. These receptors came from a female donor with papillary thyroid cancer or a benign thyroid nodule (not recorded which). Some clones in this sample may be carry-over from other donors' samples.

As to this clone: Being one base from a much bigger clone, this may be a read error. This is likely a read error, given that the CDR3 carries no conserved phenylalanine or tryptophan at its end. The genes are TRBV7-8 and TRBJ2-2, with 11 positions matching TRBD2. In germline, CDR1 is SGHVS, CDR2 FQNEAQ. This CDR3 comprises 17 residues. Trimming removed 5 bases from V and 1 base from J; junction bases left unmatched: 6. CDR3 DNA: TGTGCCAGCAGCCGACAAACTAGCGGGAGGAACACCGGGGAGCTGTTTTCT. The encoded protein is CASSRQTSGRNTGELFS.

Of note for this clone: In this CDR3 the conserved last residue, phenylalanine or tryptophan, is missing, so a read error is likely. The DNA is omitted, as the CDR3 cannot be located on it reliably, and the CDR3 follows TCRdb's listing. This chain uses TRBV28 with TRBJ2-1; no DNA check was done on the table's D call, TRBD1. In germline, CDR1 is MDHEN, CDR2 SYDVKM. The CDR3 totals 14 residues, both ends included. CDR3 residues: CASRSPRGADSEFI.

This clone came up a few times. The chain uses TRBV7-9 and TRBJ1-1, with 9 bases identical to TRBD1. Looked up from germline, CDR1 is SEHNR and CDR2 is FQNEAQ (reference sequence). Unmatched junction bases numbered 8, after V lost 4 bases and J lost 5 bases. The CDR3 runs to 15 residues. The DNA for the CDR3 is TGTGCCAGCAGCTACCCGGACAGGGGCAGGACTGAAGCTTTCTTT. Translated, it gives CASSYPDRGRTEAFF.

This clone was counted many times. The chain has TRBV20-1 and TRBJ2-1; D may be TRBD1 or TRBD2 (6 bases each). V lost 1 base to trimming and J lost 4 bases, with 8 bases between them. This CDR3 spans 13 amino acids. Germline V CDR1 and CDR2: DFQATT, SNEGSKA (reference sequence). DNA of the CDR3: TGCAGTGCTAGAGGAGGGGGGTACAATGAGCAGTTCTTC. It translates to CSARGGGYNEQFF.

The J gene is TRBJ1-2, the V gene TRBV12-5; weak D call: TRBD1 (6 bases). Per germline, CDR1 LGHNT and CDR2 FRNRAP. Trimming pared 7 bases from V and 2 bases from J, leaving 11 bases between. The CDR3 length is 13 residues. The CDR3 here is CASAPDRNYGYTF. The DNA for the CDR3 is TGTGCTAGTGCTCCGGACAGAAACTATGGCTACACCTTC.

This clone was counted once. This chain connects TRBV5-1 to TRBJ2-1; D is ambiguous. The CDR3 has 16 residues. CDR1 SGHRS and CDR2 YFSETQ come from the germline V gene. Trimming pared 0 bases from V and 5 bases from J, leaving 15 bases between. The CDR3, as DNA: TGCGCCAGCAGCTTGGATCCGCGAGCCTCGAACAATGAGCAGTTCTTC. Encoded protein: CASSLDPRASNNEQFF.

This clone was picked up many times. The V call is TRBV27, the J call TRBJ2-7; D is tentatively TRBD1 or TRBD2 (5 bases each). CDR1 and CDR2 (germline): MNHEY, SMNVEV (reference sequence). CDR3 length equals 18 residues. V gave up 1 base and J gave up 7 bases, with 26 bases separating them. The CDR3 DNA sequence: TGTGCCAGCAGTTTATGGGGACCGAGGGATGGGGAGAAGGTGGAGCAGTACTTC. Its protein product is CASSLWGPRDGEKVEQYF.

This clone was recorded many times. The rearrangement uses TRBV9 and TRBJ2-7; weak D call: TRBD2 (6 bases). This CDR3 is 14 amino acids long. Per germline, CDR1 SGDLS and CDR2 YYNGEE. The V end was cut by 0 bases, the J end by 5 bases, with 12 bases between. The CDR3 here is CASSVVEREDEQYF. CDR3 coding DNA: TGTGCCAGCAGCGTAGTCGAAAGGGAGGACGAGCAGTACTTC.

This clone was recorded many times. This chain links TRBV12-3 or TRBV12-4 with TRBJ1-1; tentative D call: TRBD1 (5 bases). Trimming took 7 bases from V and 4 from J, leaving 13 bases between them. This CDR3 spans 13 amino acids. The CDR3 region is CASTLWGGTEAFF. Here the CDR3 DNA reads TGTGCCAGCACCTTGTGGGGGGGCACTGAAGCTTTCTTT.

The chain combines TRBV2 with TRBJ1-5; D not certain. V lost 7 bases and J 6 bases, leaving 19 bases between the germline ends. There are 15 residues in the CDR3. Germline V gene lookup returns CDR1 SNHLY and CDR2 FYNNEI. The CDR3 DNA sequence: TGTGCCAGCAACCCGCAGTGGTATCAGTGTCAGCCCCAGCATTTT. Amino acids: CASNPQWYQCQPQHF.

The rearrangement links TRBV11-1 to TRBJ2-1, with D possibly TRBD2 on 6 matching bases. Trimming left V 4 bases short and J 7 bases short, with 20 bases between. CDR3 length equals 16 residues. CDR1 and CDR2 (germline): SGHAT, FQDESV (reference sequence). CDR3 region: CASSWPPGTRTNEQFF. The CDR3 bases are TGTGCCAGCAGCTGGCCCCCCGGGACTCGTACGAATGAGCAGTTCTTC.

Regarding this clone: A read error may explain this, as a much larger clone is one base away. The rearrangement uses TRBV5-4 and TRBJ1-2; 9 bases map to TRBD1. The CDR3 spans 14 residues. Germline V gives CDR1 SGHNT, CDR2 YYREEE (reference sequence). With 1 base clipped from V and 8 bases from J, the junction kept 6 bases outside the gene matches. CDR3 loop: CASSLPGTGLGYTF. The CDR3, as DNA: TGTGCCAGCAGCTTGCCCGGGACAGGGTTGGGCTACACCTTC. The variable domain in full, completed from reference TRBV5-4 and TRBJ1-2, reads ETGVTQSPTHLIKTRGQQVTLRCSSQSGHNTVSWYQQALGQGPQFIFQYYREEENGRGNFPPRFSGLQFPNYSSELNVNALELDDSALYLCASSLPGTGLGYTFGSGTRLTVV.

The chain combines TRBV20-1 with TRBJ2-7; D may be TRBD1 (6 bases). The CDR3 has 15 residues. In germline, CDR1 is DFQATT, CDR2 SNEGSKA (reference sequence). Trimming pared 4 bases from V and 6 bases from J, leaving 22 bases between. CDR3 DNA sequence: TGCAGTGCTAACCGGTACAGGGTCTTTAAGGGCGAGCAGTACTTC. As protein: CSANRYRVFKGEQYF.

With regard to this clone: Since a much larger clone is just one base distant, this may be a read error. Other DNA sequences in this specimen translate into the identical CDR3. The chain employs TRBV20-1 and TRBJ1-1; D gene unclear. The V and J ends lost 6 bases and 5 bases respectively, with 10 bases between them. Germline values: CDR1 DFQATT, CDR2 SNEGSKA (reference sequence). CDR3 length: 11 residues. The CDR3 nucleotides are TGCAGTGCACCGGGTGAAACTGAAGCTTTCTTT. It encodes CSAPGETEAFF.

This clone was seen many times. The chain uses TRBV4-1 and TRBJ1-1; 7 nucleotides align to TRBD1. The CDR3 contains 15 residues. V was clipped by 6 bases and J by 1 base; unmatched bases: 8. The germline V gene has CDR1 MGHRA and CDR2 YSYEKL. The CDR3 sequence: CASRPSGQPNTEAFF. CDR3 DNA: TGCGCCAGCAGGCCCTCGGGACAGCCGAACACTGAAGCTTTCTTT.

This clone was detected many times. The chain recombines TRBV5-4 with TRBJ2-5, with D perhaps being TRBD1 or TRBD2 (6 bases each). Germline loops: CDR1 SGHNT, CDR2 YYREEE (reference sequence). This CDR3 is built from 16 residues. With 3 bases removed from V and 3 bases from J, the gap between germline ends came to 18 bases. The CDR3 sequence is CASSWAGRGTKETQYF. CDR3 in DNA: TGTGCCAGCAGCTGGGCAGGACGGGGGACAAAAGAGACCCAGTACTTC.

Ten or more counts support this clone. V usage is TRBV11-3 and J usage is TRBJ2-1; 8 bases are a match to TRBD1. V gave up 1 base and J gave up 7 bases; unmatched junction bases: 9. This CDR3 spans 16 amino acids. Germline V CDR1 and CDR2: SGHNT, YENEEA. CDR3 DNA: TGTGCCAGCAGCTTAGGCGGACAGGGTCCGATTAATGAGCAGTTCTTC. Translating gives CASSLGGQGPINEQFF.

Notes on this clone: One junction end does not reproduce the germline sequence, and a read error may be involved. This sequence joins TRBV3-1 and TRBJ1-2, with D perhaps TRBD1 (6 bases). CDR3 size: 17 residues. CDR1 is LGHDT, CDR2 YNNKEL, per germline (reference sequence). In nucleotides, the CDR3 is TGCGCCAGCAGCCATGACCGGGAAAGGGGGTTCCTGCGCGGCTACACCTTC. Its translation is CASSHDRERGFLRGYTF.

This clone appeared many times. The chain has TRBV2 and TRBJ1-2; D ambiguous. Germline V gene data show CDR1 as SNHLY and CDR2 as FYNNEI. With 2 bases removed from V and 2 bases from J, the gap between germline ends came to 9 bases. CDR3 length equals 14 residues. CDR3 amino acids: CASSERYPNYGYTF. The CDR3 nucleotides are TGTGCCAGCAGTGAAAGGTACCCGAACTATGGCTACACCTTC. Based on the CDR3 plus reference TRBV2 and TRBJ1-2, the full variable domain is EPEVTQTPSHQVTQMGQEVILRCVPISNHLYFYWYRQILGQKVEFLVSFYNNEISEKSEIFDDQFSVERPDGSNFTLKIRSTKLEDSAMYFCASSERYPNYGYTFGSGTRLTVV.

This clone was counted many times. The rearrangement links TRBV4-1 to TRBJ2-7; D is tentatively TRBD1 or TRBD2 (6 bases each). V was cut by 2 bases and J by 7 bases, with 15 bases left in between. Germline values: CDR1 MGHRA, CDR2 YSYEKL. The CDR3 runs to 14 residues. The CDR3 coding sequence is TGCGCCAGCAGCCAACTTGAGGGGGGACGGGAGCAGTACTTC. It translates to CASSQLEGGREQYF.

With regard to this clone: Given a much more abundant clone one base away, this may be a read error. CDR3 region: CASRPPDWFGGLACLRGGTQYF. The CDR3 nucleotides are TGTGCCAGCAGGCCCCCCGATTGGTTTGGTGGGCTAGCGTGTTTGCGGGGGGGGACCCAGTACTTC. J is TRBJ2-5 and V is TRBV6-2 or TRBV6-3, with 9 bases that match TRBD2. CDR1 is MNHEY and CDR2 is SVGEGT in the germline V gene. Unmatched junction bases numbered 33, after V lost 6 bases and J lost 7 bases. The CDR3 spans 22 residues.